This T cell receptor beta chain was recovered during a study of T-cell memory formation after mild COVID-19. CDR1 and CDR2 (germline): ENHRY, SYGVKD. The CDR3 runs 16 residues. V shed 2 bases, J shed 5 bases, and the junction held 11 bases outside the gene matches. Via MiXCR, TCRdb re-called the 5' RACE reads, giving one row per CDR3 protein. The data contain hundreds of thousands of distinct CDR3 sequences, about 20% of them singletons. Notes on this clonotype: Antigen specificity is unknown.

Regarding the study as a whole: A subset of responding clones appeared in pre-infection memory, suggesting cross-reactive memory joined. Specificity for SARS-CoV-2 was not confirmed among the second-wave clones peaking on day 37.

The V gene is TRBV10-3, the J gene TRBJ1-1; 7 bases are a match to TRBD1. The sequence was collected from an adult woman who had mild COVID-19 (a few samples of this study predate the infection). Cell type and time point are not known. Sequenced input: PBMCs or a T cell subset sorted from them (not recorded which). In DNA, the CDR3 is TGTGCCATCAGTGAGCCTCCAACAGGGGATTGGACTGAAGCTTTCTTT. This gives the protein CAISEPPTGDWTEAFF.